The 32 T cell receptor beta chains below all came from one sample that was sequenced in a study of shared clonotypes between healthy human individuals. Some clones are missing from TCRdb's copy, which holds only in-frame ones; the method was immunoSEQ multiplex PCR. Of hundreds of thousands of clones listed, about 95% are singletons. Naive CD8 cells comprised CD45RO-negative, CCR7-positively selected cells, excluding terminally differentiated effector memory CD45RA+ cells. The sequenced material came from naive CD8+ T cells sorted from blood. The receptors stem from a woman younger than 45 in good health.

In regard to this clone: The sample contains more than one DNA sequence encoding this CDR3. The chain employs TRBV5-4 and TRBJ1-1; no definite D call. Trimming removed 5 bases from V and 3 bases from J, with 8 bases in between. Per germline, CDR1 SGHNT and CDR2 YYREEE (reference sequence). The CDR3 loop spans 12 amino acids. CDR3 in amino acids: CASSLVDTEAFF. CDR3 nucleotides: TGTGCCAGCAGTCTAGTGGACACTGAAGCTTTCTTT.

CDR3 sequence reads: CASSLETGSHGYTF. Written as DNA, the CDR3 is TGTGCCAGCAGCTTGGAGACAGGGAGTCATGGCTACACCTTC. The genes are TRBV11-2 and TRBJ1-2; TRBD1 matches at 7 bases. With V trimmed by 3 bases and J by 6 bases, 7 bases remained unmatched. Germline lookup yields CDR1 SGHAT and CDR2 FQNNGV. This CDR3 contains 14 residues.

The gene calls are TRBV11-2 and TRBJ2-5, with a possible D match to TRBD1 (6 bases). The V end lost 0 bases, the J end lost 5 bases, and 13 bases lay between the germline ends. This CDR3 spans 15 amino acids. Germline CDR1 is SGHAT and CDR2 is FQNNGV. This chain's CDR3 is CASSLEAGAPETQYF. Here the CDR3 DNA reads TGTGCCAGCAGCTTAGAGGCAGGGGCTCCGGAGACCCAGTACTTC.

The chain combines TRBV15 with TRBJ2-2; D ambiguous. The germline CDR1 and CDR2 sequences are LNHNV and YYDKDF (reference sequence). CDR3 length: 14 amino acids. V was pared by 0 bases and J by 6 bases, with 8 bases between. DNA of the CDR3: TGTGCCACCAGCAGAGATTGGTCCGCCGGGGAGCTGTTTTTT. Residues: CATSRDWSAGELFF.

V gene TRBV14 combines with J gene TRBJ2-2; no reliable D call. The CDR3 covers 17 residues. The germline CDR1 and CDR2 sequences are SGHDN and FVKESK. The V gene lost 0 bases and the J gene lost 1 base, with 12 bases spanning the gap. The CDR3 nucleotides are TGTGCCAGCAGCCAAGAGGCGGCAACTCAGAACACCGGGGAGCTGTTTTTT. It translates to CASSQEAATQNTGELFF.

This rearrangement joins TRBV7-8 to TRBJ2-7; 11 nucleotides match TRBD1. After removal of 2 bases from V and 2 bases from J, the junction contained 5 bases not matched to a gene. The CDR3 runs 16 residues. In germline, CDR1 is SGHVS, CDR2 FQNEAQ. This chain's CDR3 is CASSLPGQGVPYEQYF. The CDR3 region has the DNA TGTGCCAGCAGCTTACCGGGACAGGGGGTTCCCTACGAGCAGTACTTC.

The chain uses TRBV27 and TRBJ2-1; TRBD1 agrees at 9 bases. The CDR3 contains 15 residues. V was clipped by 5 bases and J by 1 base; unmatched bases: 3. Germline CDR1 and CDR2: MNHEY and SMNVEV (reference sequence). CDR3 amino acids: CASSAGTGSYNEQFF. The CDR3 nucleotides read TGTGCCAGCAGTGCCGGGACAGGGTCCTACAATGAGCAGTTCTTC.

The chain joins TRBV27 to TRBJ2-3; possible D gene TRBD1, 6 bases. Germline values: CDR1 MNHEY, CDR2 SMNVEV (reference sequence). The CDR3 runs 16 residues. Trimming left V 4 bases short and J 3 bases short, with 17 bases between. The CDR3 spells CASSSHRVTTTDTQYF. The CDR3 nucleotides read TGTGCCAGCAGTTCCCACAGGGTTACCACTACAGATACGCAGTATTTT.

The chain uses TRBV5-6 and TRBJ2-7; 7 positions match TRBD2. This CDR3 region has 15 residues. The V gene's germline CDR1 is SGHDT and CDR2 YYEEEE. With 4 bases clipped from V and 4 bases from J, the junction kept 11 bases outside the gene matches. Written as DNA, the CDR3 is TGTGCCAGCAGCCACGACGGGGAGGGTCGATACGAGCAGTACTTC. Translation: CASSHDGEGRYEQYF.

This chain uses TRBV27 with TRBJ1-2; D uncertain. The CDR3 spans 17 residues. V shed 0 bases and J shed 4 bases, with 18 bases lying between them. Germline CDR1 reads MNHEY; CDR2 reads SMNVEV (reference sequence). CDR3 DNA sequence: TGTGCCAGCAGTTTATCGTTCGCCGGCGGACGAGTCTATGGCTACACCTTC. Its protein product is CASSLSFAGGRVYGYTF.

This clone was recorded once. CDR3 in DNA: TGTGCCAGCAGTCCGAACTTAGGCTCTGGAAACACCATATATTTT. Protein: CASSPNLGSGNTIYF. This rearrangement joins TRBV28 to TRBJ1-3; D unresolved. V was cut by 5 bases and J by 0 bases, with 11 bases left in between. The CDR3 loop spans 15 amino acids. Germline-derived CDR1 and CDR2 are MDHEN and SYDVKM. Full variable domain (outside the CDR3, taken from reference TRBV28 and TRBJ1-3): DVKVTQSSRYLVKRTGEKVFLECVQDMDHENMFWYRQDPGLGLRLIYFSYDVKMKEKGDIPEGYSVSREKKERFSLILESASTNQTSMYLCASSPNLGSGNTIYFGEGSWLTVV.

This clone is a singleton in its sample. The chain uses TRBV9 and TRBJ2-1, with 8 bases matching TRBD2. Germline V gene lookup returns CDR1 SGDLS and CDR2 YYNGEE. The length of the CDR3 is 14 residues. Trimming at V came to 1 base and at J to 8 bases, leaving 5 bases not matched to a gene. This CDR3 is CASSVTGTRYEQFF. CDR3 DNA sequence: TGTGCCAGCAGCGTAACCGGGACTAGATATGAGCAGTTCTTC.

This chain uses TRBV28 with TRBJ1-5, with D tentatively TRBD1 (5 bases). There are 14 residues in the CDR3. Germline V CDR1 and CDR2: MDHEN, SYDVKM. The ends were cut back, 7 bases at V and 6 bases at J, with 16 bases in the middle. The CDR3 loop is CASIGGEGSQPQHF. CDR3 coding DNA: TGTGCCAGCATCGGAGGTGAGGGGTCTCAGCCCCAGCATTTT.

This chain uses TRBV5-8 with TRBJ2-7, with 9 positions matching TRBD2. Unmatched junction bases numbered 1, after V lost 0 bases and J lost 3 bases. This CDR3 is built from 14 residues. CDR1 is SGHTS, CDR2 YDEGEE, per germline. The DNA of the CDR3 is TGTGCCAGCAGCTTGGTTAGCGGGAGCTACGAGCAGTACTTC. Amino acids: CASSLVSGSYEQYF.

V usage is TRBV11-3 and J usage is TRBJ2-1, with D unclear. V was pared by 3 bases and J by 5 bases, with 8 bases between. This CDR3 region has 13 residues. Germline CDR1 reads SGHNT; CDR2 reads YENEEA. The CDR3 loop reads CASSLPYNNEQFF. The CDR3 nucleotides read TGTGCCAGCAGCTTGCCCTACAACAATGAGCAGTTCTTC. Variable domain in full (rest from reference TRBV11-3 and TRBJ2-1): EAGVVQSPRYKIIEKKQPVAFWCNPISGHNTLYWYLQNLGQGPELLIRYENEEAVDDSQLPKDRFSAERLKGVDSTLKIQPAELGDSAVYLCASSLPYNNEQFFGPGTRLTVL.

This clone was counted between two and nine times. The chain uses TRBV5-5 and TRBJ1-1, with 7 bases lining up with TRBD1. CDR1 is SGHKS and CDR2 is YYEKEE in the germline V gene (reference sequence). This CDR3 is built from 12 residues. With V trimmed by 4 bases and J by 7 bases, 4 bases remained unmatched. CDR3 coding DNA: TGTGCCAGCAGCGTGGGGACAGTTGAAGCTTTCTTT. This encodes CASSVGTVEAFF. The complete variable domain, with remaining parts taken from reference TRBV5-5 and TRBJ1-1, reads DAGVTQSPTHLIKTRGQQVTLRCSPISGHKSVSWYQQVLGQGPQFIFQYYEKEERGRGNFPDRFSARQFPNYSSELNVNALLLGDSALYLCASSVGTVEAFFGQGTRLTVV.

The V gene is TRBV7-6, the J gene TRBJ2-3; no reliable D call. The CDR3 totals 16 residues. Trimming pared 1 base from V and 2 bases from J, leaving 13 bases between. The V gene's germline CDR1 is SGHVS and CDR2 FNYEAQ. DNA of the CDR3: TGTGCCAGCAGCTTAGAGGTTCGGATCCACACAGATACGCAGTATTTT. This gives the protein CASSLEVRIHTDTQYF.

Regarding this clone: The same CDR3 is also encoded by other DNA sequences in this sample. This chain connects TRBV5-4 to TRBJ2-5; D is ambiguous. V was trimmed by 0 bases and J by 4 bases, leaving 7 bases between them. Germline lookup yields CDR1 SGHNT and CDR2 YYREEE (reference sequence). The CDR3 runs 13 residues. DNA of the CDR3: TGTGCCAGCAGCTTGGAAGCTGGAGAGACCCAGTACTTC. Its protein is CASSLEAGETQYF.

On this clone: The same CDR3 also results from other DNA sequences found in this sample. V is TRBV6-5 and J is TRBJ2-5; D is perhaps TRBD2 (6 bases). This CDR3 comprises 13 residues. V was clipped by 5 bases and J by 1 base, with 8 bases between them. CDR1 MNHEY and CDR2 SVGAGI come from the germline V gene. CDR3 sequence: CASSGDSQETQYF. In DNA form, the CDR3 reads TGTGCCAGCAGTGGGGACTCCCAAGAGACCCAGTACTTC.

This sequence joins TRBV4-1 and TRBJ2-7, with 9 bases fitting TRBD1. Germline CDR1 is MGHRA and CDR2 is YSYEKL. V shed 6 bases and J 7 bases; nucleotides not matched to a gene: 7. This CDR3 has 13 amino acids. The CDR3 reads CASSKQGAGEQYF. CDR3 nucleotide sequence: TGCGCCAGCAGTAAACAGGGGGCAGGGGAGCAGTACTTC.

In its sample, this clone was seen once. The chain employs TRBV6-6 and TRBJ1-4, with TRBD1 matching over 7 bases. There are 15 residues in the CDR3. Germline lookup yields CDR1 MNHNY and CDR2 SVGAGI (reference sequence). The ends lost 8 bases at V and 6 bases at J; junction bases unmatched: 12. The CDR3 is CASSRGGMGDEKLFF. The CDR3 DNA reads TGTGCCAGCTCCAGGGGGGGAATGGGGGATGAAAAACTGTTTTTT.

The chain links TRBV6-5 to TRBJ2-1, with unresolved D. The CDR3 covers 11 residues. CDR1 and CDR2 from the germline V gene are MNHEY and SVGAGI. Trimming stripped 6 bases from V and 9 bases from J, with 9 bases between. The CDR3 is CASSPPPEQFF. CDR3 DNA: TGTGCCAGCAGCCCCCCCCCTGAGCAGTTCTTC.

The chain links TRBV14 to TRBJ1-1; no clear D gene. Germline values: CDR1 SGHDN, CDR2 FVKESK. Trimming left V 0 bases short and J 5 bases short, with 13 bases between. The CDR3 has 15 amino acids. The CDR3 is CASSQEGAPWTEAFF. The DNA of the CDR3 is TGTGCCAGCAGCCAAGAAGGAGCCCCGTGGACTGAAGCTTTCTTT.

This clone has only one observation. The chain uses TRBV28 and TRBJ1-1; D gene uncertain. The ends were cut back, 6 bases at V and 7 bases at J, with 9 bases in the middle. Germline V gene data show CDR1 as MDHEN and CDR2 as SYDVKM. The CDR3 is 11 amino acids. DNA of the CDR3: TGTGCCAGCAGCTATCTAGGTGAAGCTTTCTTT. The encoded protein is CASSYLGEAFF.

The chain couples TRBV25-1 to TRBJ2-7; D possibly matches TRBD1 or TRBD2 (5 bases each). Per the germline V gene, CDR1 is MGHDK and CDR2 is SYGVNS. Trimming shortened V by 3 bases and J by 5 bases, and 14 bases separated the two germline ends. The CDR3 contains 14 residues. The CDR3 loop is CASSDSGLFHEQYF. The CDR3 DNA reads TGTGCCAGCAGTGATTCGGGGCTCTTCCACGAGCAGTACTTC.

The rearrangement links TRBV5-8 to TRBJ1-1, with unresolved D. CDR3 size: 15 residues. The V gene lost 0 bases and the J gene lost 0 bases, with 9 bases spanning the gap. Germline V gives CDR1 SGHTS, CDR2 YDEGEE. This chain's CDR3 is CASSLASWVNTEAFF. The CDR3 bases are TGTGCCAGCAGCTTGGCGTCTTGGGTGAACACTGAAGCTTTCTTT.

This rearrangement joins TRBV30 to TRBJ1-5; D perhaps matches TRBD1 (5 bases). CDR1 GTSNPN and CDR2 SVGIG come from the germline V gene (reference sequence). The CDR3 has 18 residues. The V and J ends lost 2 bases and 4 bases respectively, with 24 bases between them. The CDR3 is CAWSPRPHDSGANQPQHF. CDR3 bases: TGTGCCTGGAGTCCCCGACCCCACGACAGCGGGGCGAATCAGCCCCAGCATTTT.

V usage is TRBV19 and J usage is TRBJ2-7; D ambiguous. Looked up from germline, CDR1 is LNHDA and CDR2 is SQIVND (reference sequence). This CDR3 has 13 amino acids. The germline V and J ends were trimmed by 3 bases and 3 bases, with 9 bases remaining between them. The CDR3, as DNA: TGTGCCAGTAGTATGACTGAGTTCTACGAGCAGTACTTC. It specifies CASSMTEFYEQYF.

The V and J genes are TRBV19 and TRBJ1-1; maybe TRBD1 (6 bases). This CDR3 has 15 amino acids. CDR1 and CDR2 from the germline V gene are LNHDA and SQIVND (reference sequence). Trimming removed 3 bases at V and 1 base at J, with 12 bases between. CDR3: CASSIWGGPNTEAFF. In nucleotides, the CDR3 is TGTGCCAGTAGTATTTGGGGGGGCCCGAACACTGAAGCTTTCTTT.

This clone was seen a handful of times. The chain couples TRBV6-5 to TRBJ1-1; D remains ambiguous. The CDR3 totals 16 residues. With 0 bases removed from V and 0 bases from J, the gap between germline ends came to 11 bases. The germline V gene encodes CDR1 MNHEY and CDR2 SVGAGI. CDR3 bases: TGTGCCAGCAGTTACTCTTCAGCGGCCATGAACACTGAAGCTTTCTTT. Amino acids: CASSYSSAAMNTEAFF.

The J gene is TRBJ1-1, the V gene TRBV5-6, with 8 bases aligning to TRBD1. The CDR3 runs 14 residues. J lost 6 bases, V lost 6 bases, and 10 bases had no gene match. CDR1 and CDR2 from the germline V gene are SGHDT and YYEEEE. CDR3: CASTAGTGGSEAFF. The CDR3 DNA reads TGTGCCAGCACCGCCGGGACAGGCGGTTCTGAAGCTTTCTTT. Based on the CDR3 plus reference TRBV5-6 and TRBJ1-1, the full variable domain is DAGVTQSPTHLIKTRGQQVTLRCSPKSGHDTVSWYQQALGQGPQFIFQYYEEEERQRGNFPDRFSGHQFPNYSSELNVNALLLGDSALYLCASTAGTGGSEAFFGQGTRLTVV.

The chain uses TRBV5-5 and TRBJ2-7, with D tentatively TRBD1 (6 bases). V shed 4 bases and J shed 4 bases, with 15 bases lying between them. CDR3 length: 14 residues. CDR1 SGHKS and CDR2 YYEKEE come from the germline V gene (reference sequence). The CDR3 DNA sequence: TGTGCCAGCAGCCCTGCGGACAGTGGGTACGAGCAGTACTTC. Protein: CASSPADSGYEQYF.